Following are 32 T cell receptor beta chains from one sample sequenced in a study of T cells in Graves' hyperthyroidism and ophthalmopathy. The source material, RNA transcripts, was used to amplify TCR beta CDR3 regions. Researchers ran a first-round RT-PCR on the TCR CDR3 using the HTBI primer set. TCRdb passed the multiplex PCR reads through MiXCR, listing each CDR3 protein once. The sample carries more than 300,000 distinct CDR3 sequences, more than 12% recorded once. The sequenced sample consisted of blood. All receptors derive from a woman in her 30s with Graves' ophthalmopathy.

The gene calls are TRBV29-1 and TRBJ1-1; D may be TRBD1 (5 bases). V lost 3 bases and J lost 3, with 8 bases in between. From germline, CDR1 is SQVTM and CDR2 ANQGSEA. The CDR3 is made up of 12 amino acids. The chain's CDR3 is CSVDGGDTEAFF. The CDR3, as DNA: TGCAGCGTTGATGGGGGGGACACTGAAGCTTTCTTT.

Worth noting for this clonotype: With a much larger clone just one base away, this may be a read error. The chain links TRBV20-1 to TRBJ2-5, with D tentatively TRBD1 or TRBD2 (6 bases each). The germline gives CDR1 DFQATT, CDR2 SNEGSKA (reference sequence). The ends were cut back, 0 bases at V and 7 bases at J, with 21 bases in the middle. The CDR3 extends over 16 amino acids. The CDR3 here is CSARDGGNTGPGTQYF. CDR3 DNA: TGCAGTGCTAGAGATGGGGGGAATACAGGGCCGGGGACCCAGTACTTC.

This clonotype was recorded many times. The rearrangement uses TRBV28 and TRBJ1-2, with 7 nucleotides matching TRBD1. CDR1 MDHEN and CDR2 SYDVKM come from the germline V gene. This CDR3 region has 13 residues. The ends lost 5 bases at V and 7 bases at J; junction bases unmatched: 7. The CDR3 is CASSENRGFGYTF. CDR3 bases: TGTGCCAGCAGTGAGAACAGGGGATTTGGCTACACCTTC.

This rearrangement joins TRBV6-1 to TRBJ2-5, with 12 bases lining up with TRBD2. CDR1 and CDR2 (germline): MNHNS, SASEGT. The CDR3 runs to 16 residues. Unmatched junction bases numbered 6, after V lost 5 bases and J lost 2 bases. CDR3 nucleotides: TGTGCCAGCAGTCAACGACTAGCGGGGGTACAAGAGACCCAGTACTTC. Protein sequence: CASSQRLAGVQETQYF.

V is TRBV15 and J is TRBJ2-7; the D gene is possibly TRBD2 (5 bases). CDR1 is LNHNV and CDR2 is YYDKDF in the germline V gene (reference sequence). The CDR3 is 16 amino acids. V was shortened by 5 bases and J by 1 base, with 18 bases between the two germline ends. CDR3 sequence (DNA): TGTGCCACCAGCCCGCGGGTTAACCAGAAGTCCTACGAGCAGTACTTC. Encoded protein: CATSPRVNQKSYEQYF.

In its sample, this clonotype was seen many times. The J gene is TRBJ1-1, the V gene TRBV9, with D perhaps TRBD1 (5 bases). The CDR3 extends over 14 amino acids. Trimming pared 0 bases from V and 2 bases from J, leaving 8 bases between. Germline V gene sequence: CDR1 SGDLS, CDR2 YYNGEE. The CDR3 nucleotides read TGTGCCAGCAGCGTAGCTGACAGAAACACTGAAGCTTTCTTT. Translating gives CASSVADRNTEAFF. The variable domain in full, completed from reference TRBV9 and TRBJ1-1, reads DSGVTQTPKHLITATGQRVTLRCSPRSGDLSVYWYQQSLDQGLQFLIQYYNGEERAKGNILERFSAQQFPDLHSELNLSSLELGDSALYFCASSVADRNTEAFFGQGTRLTVV.

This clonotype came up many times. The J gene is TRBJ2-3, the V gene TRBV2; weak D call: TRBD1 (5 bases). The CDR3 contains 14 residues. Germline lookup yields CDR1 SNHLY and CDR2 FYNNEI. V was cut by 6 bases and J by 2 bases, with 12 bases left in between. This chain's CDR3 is CASSPTANTDTQYF. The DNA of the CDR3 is TGTGCCAGCAGCCCGACAGCGAACACAGATACGCAGTATTTT.

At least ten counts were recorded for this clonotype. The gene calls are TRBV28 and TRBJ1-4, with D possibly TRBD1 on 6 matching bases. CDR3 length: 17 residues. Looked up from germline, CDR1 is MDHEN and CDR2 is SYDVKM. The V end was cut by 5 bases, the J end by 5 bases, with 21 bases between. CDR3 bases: TGTGCCAGCAGTCCCGAATTCCTGACAGGATTGAATGAAAAACTGTTTTTT. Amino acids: CASSPEFLTGLNEKLFF.

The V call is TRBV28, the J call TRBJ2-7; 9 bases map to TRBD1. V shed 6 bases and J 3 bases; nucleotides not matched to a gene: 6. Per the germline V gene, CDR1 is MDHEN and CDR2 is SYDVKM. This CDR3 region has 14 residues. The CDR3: CASRTGGADYEQYF. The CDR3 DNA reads TGTGCCAGCAGAACAGGGGGCGCCGACTACGAGCAGTACTTC.

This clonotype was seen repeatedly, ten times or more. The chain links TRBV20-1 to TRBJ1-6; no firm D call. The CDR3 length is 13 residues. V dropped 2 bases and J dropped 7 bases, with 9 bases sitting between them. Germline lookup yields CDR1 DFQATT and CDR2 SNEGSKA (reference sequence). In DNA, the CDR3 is TGCAGTGCTAGACCCCGGTCGAATTCACCCCTCCACTTT. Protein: CSARPRSNSPLHF.

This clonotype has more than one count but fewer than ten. CDR3 in amino acids: CASSLTPGWSPLGANVLTF. The CDR3 nucleotides read TGTGCCAGCAGCTTAACCCCGGGATGGAGTCCCCTTGGGGCCAACGTCCTGACTTTC. The rearrangement links TRBV7-3 to TRBJ2-6; D may be TRBD2 (5 bases). The CDR3 is made up of 19 amino acids. Deletions cut 0 bases from V and 3 bases from J, with 18 bases between. Germline CDR1 reads SGHTA; CDR2 reads FQGTGA.

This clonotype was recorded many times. The CDR3: CASSLDFSGELFF. CDR3 coding DNA: TGTGCCAGCAGCTTAGATTTTTCCGGGGAGCTGTTTTTT. The chain is built from TRBV11-3 and TRBJ2-2; D remains ambiguous. The germline V and J ends were trimmed by 0 bases and 6 bases, with 5 bases remaining between them. The CDR3 loop spans 13 amino acids. The germline V gene encodes CDR1 SGHNT and CDR2 YENEEA.

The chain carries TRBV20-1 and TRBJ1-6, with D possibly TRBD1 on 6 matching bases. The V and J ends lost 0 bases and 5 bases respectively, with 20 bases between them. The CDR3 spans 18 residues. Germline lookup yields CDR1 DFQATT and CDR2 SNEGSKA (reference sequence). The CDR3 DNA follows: TGCAGTGCTAGAGATAAAGGGGGGTGGAGGGTGGATAATTCACCCCTCCACTTT. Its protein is CSARDKGGWRVDNSPLHF.

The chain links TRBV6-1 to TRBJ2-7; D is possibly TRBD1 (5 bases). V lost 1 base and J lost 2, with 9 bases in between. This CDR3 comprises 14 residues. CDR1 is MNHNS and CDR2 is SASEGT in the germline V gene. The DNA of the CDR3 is TGTGCCAGCAGTGAAGTTCCAGGGCCCTACGAGCAGTACTTC. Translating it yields CASSEVPGPYEQYF.

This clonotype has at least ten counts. The CDR3 sequence is CATWDIYSNQPQHF. CDR3 sequence (DNA): TGTGCCACCTGGGACATCTATAGCAATCAGCCCCAGCATTTT. The J gene is TRBJ1-5, the V gene TRBV6-1, with D possibly matching TRBD1 (6 bases). V was clipped by 10 bases and J by 0 bases, with 13 bases between them. The CDR3 spans 14 residues. Germline lookup yields CDR1 MNHNS and CDR2 SASEGT.

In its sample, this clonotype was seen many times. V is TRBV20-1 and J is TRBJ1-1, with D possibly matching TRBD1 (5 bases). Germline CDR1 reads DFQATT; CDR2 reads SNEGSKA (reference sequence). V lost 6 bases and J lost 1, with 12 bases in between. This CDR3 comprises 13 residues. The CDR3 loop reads CSAEIDRNTEAFF. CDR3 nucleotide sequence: TGCAGTGCAGAAATCGACAGGAACACTGAAGCTTTCTTT.

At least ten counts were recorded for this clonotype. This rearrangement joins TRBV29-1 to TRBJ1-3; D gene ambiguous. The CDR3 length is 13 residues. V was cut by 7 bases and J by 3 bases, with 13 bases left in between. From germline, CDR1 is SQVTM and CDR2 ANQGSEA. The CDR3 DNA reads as TGCAGCGCCTTCACGCGGTTTGGAAACACCATATATTTT. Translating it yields CSAFTRFGNTIYF.

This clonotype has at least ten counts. CDR3 in amino acids: CASWQVGDHEQYF. For the CDR3, the DNA is TGTGCCAGCTGGCAGGTGGGGGACCACGAGCAGTACTTC. The gene calls are TRBV27 and TRBJ2-7; D possibly uses TRBD1 or TRBD2 (5 bases each). V lost 8 bases, J lost 5 bases, and 16 bases lay in between. Per germline, CDR1 MNHEY and CDR2 SMNVEV (reference sequence). This CDR3 has 13 residues.

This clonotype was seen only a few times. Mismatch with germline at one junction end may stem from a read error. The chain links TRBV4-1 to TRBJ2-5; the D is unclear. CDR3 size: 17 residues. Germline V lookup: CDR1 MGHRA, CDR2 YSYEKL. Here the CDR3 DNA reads TGCGCCAGCAGCCAAGTCGGCGTAGAGTACGGCCAAGGGACCCAGTACTTC. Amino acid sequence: CASSQVGVEYGQGTQYF.

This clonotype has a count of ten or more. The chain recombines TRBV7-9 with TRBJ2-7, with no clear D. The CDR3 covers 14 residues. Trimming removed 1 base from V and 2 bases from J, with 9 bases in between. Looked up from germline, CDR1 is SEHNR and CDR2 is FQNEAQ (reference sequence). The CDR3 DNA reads TGTGCCAGCAGCTTAGTTGTCGGAGCCTACGAGCAGTACTTC. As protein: CASSLVVGAYEQYF.

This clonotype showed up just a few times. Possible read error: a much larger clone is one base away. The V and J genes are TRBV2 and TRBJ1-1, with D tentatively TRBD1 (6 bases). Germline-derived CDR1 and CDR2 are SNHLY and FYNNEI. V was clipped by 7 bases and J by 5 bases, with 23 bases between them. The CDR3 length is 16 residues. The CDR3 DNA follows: TGTGCCAGCACCATAGGGGGGGGCGCGGACAATACTGAAGCTTTCTTT. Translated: CASTIGGGADNTEAFF.

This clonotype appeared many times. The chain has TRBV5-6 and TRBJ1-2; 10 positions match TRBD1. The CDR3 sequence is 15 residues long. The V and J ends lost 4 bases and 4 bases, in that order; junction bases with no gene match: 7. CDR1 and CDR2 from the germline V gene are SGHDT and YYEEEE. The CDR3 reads CASSKRDRGPYGYTF. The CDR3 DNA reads TGTGCCAGCAGCAAAAGGGACAGGGGACCCTATGGCTACACCTTC.

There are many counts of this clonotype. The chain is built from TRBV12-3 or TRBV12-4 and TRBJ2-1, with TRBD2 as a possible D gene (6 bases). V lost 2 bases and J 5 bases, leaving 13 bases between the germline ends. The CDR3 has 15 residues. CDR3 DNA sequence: TGTGCCAGCAGTTTATCACTAGTAGCGGACAATGAGCAGTTCTTC. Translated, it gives CASSLSLVADNEQFF.

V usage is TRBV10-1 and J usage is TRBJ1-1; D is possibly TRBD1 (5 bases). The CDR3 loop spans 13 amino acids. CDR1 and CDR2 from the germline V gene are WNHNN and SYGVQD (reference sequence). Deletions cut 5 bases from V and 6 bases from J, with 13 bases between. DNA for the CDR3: TGCGCCAGCAGTTTTTCGGGGCTGGCTGAAGCTTTCTTT. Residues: CASSFSGLAEAFF.

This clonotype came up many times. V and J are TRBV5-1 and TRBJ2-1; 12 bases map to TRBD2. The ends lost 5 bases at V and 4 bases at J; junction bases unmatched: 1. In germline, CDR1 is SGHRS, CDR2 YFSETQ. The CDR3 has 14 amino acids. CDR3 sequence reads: CASRTSGGYNEQFF. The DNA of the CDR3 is TGCGCCAGCAGAACTAGCGGGGGGTACAATGAGCAGTTCTTC.

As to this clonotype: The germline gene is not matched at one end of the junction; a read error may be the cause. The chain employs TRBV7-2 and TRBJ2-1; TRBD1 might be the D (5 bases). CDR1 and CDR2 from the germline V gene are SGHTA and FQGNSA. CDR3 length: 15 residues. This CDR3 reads CASSLDWGWSNEQLF. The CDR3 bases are TGTGCCAGCAGCTTAGATTGGGGCTGGAGCAATGAGCAGCTCTTC.

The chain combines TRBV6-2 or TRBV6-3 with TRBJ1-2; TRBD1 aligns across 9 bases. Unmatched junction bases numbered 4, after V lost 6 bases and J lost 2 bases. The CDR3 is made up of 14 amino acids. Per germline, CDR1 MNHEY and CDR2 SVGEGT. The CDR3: CASRRDRANYGYTF. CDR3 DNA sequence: TGTGCCAGCAGACGGGACAGGGCCAACTATGGCTACACCTTC.

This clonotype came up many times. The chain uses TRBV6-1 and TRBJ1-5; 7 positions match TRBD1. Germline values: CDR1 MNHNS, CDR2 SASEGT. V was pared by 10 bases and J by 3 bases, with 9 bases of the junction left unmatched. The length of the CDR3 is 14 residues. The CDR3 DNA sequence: TGTGCCACGACATTGACAGGGAACAATCAGCCCCAGCATTTT. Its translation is CATTLTGNNQPQHF.

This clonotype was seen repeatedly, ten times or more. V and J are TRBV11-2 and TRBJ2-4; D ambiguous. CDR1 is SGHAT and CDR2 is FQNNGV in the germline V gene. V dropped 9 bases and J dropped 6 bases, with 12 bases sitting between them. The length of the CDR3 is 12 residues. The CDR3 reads CASADGLNIQYF. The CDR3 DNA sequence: TGTGCCAGTGCGGACGGGCTAAACATTCAGTACTTC.

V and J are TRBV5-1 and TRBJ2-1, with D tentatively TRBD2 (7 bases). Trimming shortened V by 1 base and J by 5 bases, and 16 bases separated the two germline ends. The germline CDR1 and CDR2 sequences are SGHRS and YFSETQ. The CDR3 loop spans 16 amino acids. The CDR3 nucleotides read TGCGCCAGCAGCTTGATTGAGGGGGGGCGAGACAATGAGCAGTTCTTC. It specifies CASSLIEGGRDNEQFF.

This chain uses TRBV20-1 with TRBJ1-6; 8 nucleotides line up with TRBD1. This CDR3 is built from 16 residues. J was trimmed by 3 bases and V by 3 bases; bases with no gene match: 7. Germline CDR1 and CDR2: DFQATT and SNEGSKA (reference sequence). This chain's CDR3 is CSARMDREFYNSPLHF. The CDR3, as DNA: TGCAGTGCTAGGATGGACAGGGAATTCTATAATTCACCCCTCCACTTT.

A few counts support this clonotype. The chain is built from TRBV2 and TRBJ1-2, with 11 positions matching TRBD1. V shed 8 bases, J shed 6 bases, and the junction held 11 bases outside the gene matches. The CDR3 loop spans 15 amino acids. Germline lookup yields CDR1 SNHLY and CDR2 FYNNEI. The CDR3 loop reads CASQPDRGRGDGYTF. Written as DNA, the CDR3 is TGTGCCAGCCAGCCGGACAGGGGGCGAGGGGATGGCTACACCTTC.